Below are 11 T cell receptor beta chains sequenced from a single sample in a study of tumor and adjacent non-tumor tissue in lung cancer. This sample's RNA came from whole unsorted tissue. The library came from three nested PCR rounds adapted from ARM-PCR protocols. One entry per CDR3 protein results from TCRdb running MiXCR on the multiplex PCR reads. The sample yields 90,000 to 130,000 distinct CDR3 sequences, nearly 85% seen once. The sequenced material came from lung tumor tissue. These receptors were obtained from a man between 65 and 80 years old with non-small cell lung cancer.

With regard to this clonotype: At one end, the junction sequence differs from germline, possibly due to a read error. The J gene is TRBJ1-1, the V gene TRBV6-5; 7 bases match TRBD1. The germline V gene has CDR1 MNHEY and CDR2 SVGAGI. CDR3 length: 15 amino acids. CDR3 sequence reads: CASSYSVFRGTAAFF. The CDR3, as DNA: TGTGCCAGCAGTTATTCGGTTTTCAGGGGGACTGCAGCTTTCTTT.

As to this clonotype: Since a much larger clone is just one base distant, this may be a read error. This chain connects TRBV2 to TRBJ2-1; 12 nucleotides align to TRBD2. This CDR3 spans 15 amino acids. CDR1 and CDR2 (germline): SNHLY, FYNNEI. This CDR3 is CASNEGLAGYNEQFF. In DNA form, the CDR3 reads TGTGCCAGCAATGAAGGACTAGCGGGATACAATGAGCAGTTCTTC.

This chain connects TRBV7-3 to TRBJ2-3, with D possibly TRBD2 on 6 matching bases. The CDR3 covers 14 residues. The V end lost 5 bases, the J end lost 6 bases, and 15 bases lay between the germline ends. The germline CDR1 and CDR2 sequences are SGHTA and FQGTGA. CDR3 DNA: TGTGCCAGCAGCCTAATTGGAGGGGAGGATACGCAGTATTTT. Protein product: CASSLIGGEDTQYF.

As concerns this clonotype: The CDR3 ends on some other residue instead of the conserved phenylalanine or tryptophan, so this is likely a read error. The DNA is left out, because the CDR3 cannot be placed on it with certainty; the CDR3 is given as TCRdb lists it. The J gene is TRBJ2-6, the V gene TRBV11-1. Germline CDR1 reads SGHAT; CDR2 reads FQDESV (reference sequence). Termini included, the CDR3 measures 15 amino acids. The CDR3 is CASSLKLSGANVRTI.

As for this clonotype: Because the CDR3 is missing its conserved closing phenylalanine or tryptophan, this is likely a read error. This rearrangement joins TRBV6-5 to TRBJ1-2, with no clear D. The CDR3 is made up of 14 amino acids. The germline V gene has CDR1 MNHEY and CDR2 SVGAGI. The V gene lost 3 bases and the J gene lost 9 bases, with 17 bases spanning the gap. The CDR3, as DNA: TGTGCCAGCAGTTATTCTCCCGCCGCGGAGAGCTACACCGTC. Residues: CASSYSPAAESYTV.

A note on this clonotype: Its ends do not fully match the called genes, so a read error is possible. The chain is built from TRBV11-2 and TRBJ2-7, with a tentative D call TRBD1 (7 bases). CDR1 is SGHAT, CDR2 FQNNGV, per germline. The CDR3 has 15 amino acids. The CDR3: CTSSLDQGGRYEQYF. The CDR3 DNA reads TGTACCAGCAGCTTAGACCAGGGGGGCAGGTATGAACAGTACTTC.

As regards this clonotype: The junction and the germline gene differ at one end; a read error may be behind it. The V and J genes are TRBV6-6 and TRBJ2-2; 9 bases fit TRBD2. Germline assignment: CDR1 MNHNY and CDR2 SVGAGI (reference sequence). This CDR3 contains 15 residues. CDR3 DNA sequence: TGTACCAGCATCCATAGCGGGGGCCGCACCGGGGAGCTGTTTTTT. Protein: CTSIHSGGRTGELFF.

Note on this clonotype: With a much larger clone just one base away, this may be a read error. The gene calls are TRBV11-2 and TRBJ2-3; D might be TRBD2 (5 bases). CDR3 length equals 13 residues. Germline CDR1 SGHAT, CDR2 FQNNGV. The CDR3 region is CDSGPWSIDTQYF. The DNA of the CDR3 is TGTGACAGCGGCCCCTGGAGCATAGATACGCAGTATTTT.

On this clonotype: At one of its ends the junction is not consistent with the germline gene, which may arise from a read error. The V gene is TRBV5-5, the J gene TRBJ1-1; 8 nucleotides agree with TRBD1. The CDR3 is 14 residues long. From germline, CDR1 is SGHKS and CDR2 YYEKEE (reference sequence). CDR3 DNA: TGTACCAGCACGGGACAGGTTCGGGGCACTGAAGCTTTGTTT. Encoded protein: CTSTGQVRGTEALF.

The V call is TRBV11-2, the J call TRBJ2-1; possible D gene TRBD1, 5 bases. V shed 5 bases and J shed 3 bases, with 11 bases lying between them. Germline assignment: CDR1 SGHAT and CDR2 FQNNGV. This CDR3 is built from 14 residues. The CDR3 protein is CASSNGHIYNEQFF. The CDR3 DNA reads TGTGCCAGCAGCAATGGACATATCTACAATGAGCAGTTCTTC. Filled out from reference TRBV11-2 and TRBJ2-1, the complete variable domain reads EAGVAQSPRYKIIEKRQSVAFWCNPISGHATLYWYQQILGQGPKLLIQFQNNGVVDDSQLPKDRFSAERLKGVDSTLKIQPAKLEDSAVYLCASSNGHIYNEQFFGPGTRLTVL.

The chain is built from TRBV29-1 and TRBJ2-7; D may be TRBD1 (6 bases). Germline V gives CDR1 SQVTM, CDR2 ANQGSEA. The CDR3 loop spans 16 amino acids. V was clipped by 0 bases and J by 3 bases, with 18 bases between them. The CDR3 DNA follows: TGCAGCGTTGAAGACGAAGGGACACGGTTGATCTACGAGCAGTACTTC. Translated, it gives CSVEDEGTRLIYEQYF.